The T cell receptor beta chain under discussion was sequenced for a study of radiation and T cells in renal cell carcinoma. The treatment is: treatment-naive control, cytoreductive nephrectomy. This CDR3 comprises 13 residues. V lost 5 bases, J lost 3 bases, and 10 bases lay in between. Germline V lookup: CDR1 SEHNR, CDR2 FQNEAQ (reference sequence). Sequencing was performed with immunoSEQ multiplex PCR; in TCRdb, only in-frame clones are kept and a portion is missing. The sample records 13,000 to 15,000 clones, less than 65% being singletons. The sequencing used tumor tissue, collected from a patient whose treatment was nephrectomy without radiotherapy. The receptor comes from a man in his 60s with renal cell carcinoma. The V call is TRBV7-9, the J call TRBJ2-5; no clear D. The CDR3 coding sequence is TGTGCCAGCAGCCATTCGGCAGAAGAGACCCAGTACTTC. Its translation is CASSHSAEETQYF.